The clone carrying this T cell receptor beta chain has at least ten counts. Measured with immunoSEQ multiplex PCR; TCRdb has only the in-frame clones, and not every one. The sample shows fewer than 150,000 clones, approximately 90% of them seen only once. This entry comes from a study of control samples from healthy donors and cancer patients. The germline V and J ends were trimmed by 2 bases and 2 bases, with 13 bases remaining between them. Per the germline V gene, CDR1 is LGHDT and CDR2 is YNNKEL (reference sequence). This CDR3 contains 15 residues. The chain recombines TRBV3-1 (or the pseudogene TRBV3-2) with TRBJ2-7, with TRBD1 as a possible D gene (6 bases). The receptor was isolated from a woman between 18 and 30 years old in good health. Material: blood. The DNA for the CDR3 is TGTGCCAGCAGCCAACAGCCCGGGACACCCTACGAGCAGTACTTC. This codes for CASSQQPGTPYEQYF.